The clone carrying this T cell receptor (beta chain) showed up just a few times. Its matching antigen is unknown. Per germline, CDR1 SQVTM and CDR2 ANQGSEA. The CDR3 totals 13 residues. The ends lost 8 bases at V and 3 bases at J; junction bases unmatched: 7. The data originate from a study of cytotoxic CD8 clonotypes in ibrutinib-treated CLL. Method: immunoSEQ multiplex PCR; TCRdb's copy keeps in-frame clones and lacks some. The sample yields about 310,000 clones, around four fifths seen once. Notes on the study in general: Baseline-level clonality went beyond age-matched healthy donors and moved in step with circulating CD8+ T-cell counts. Progressing and sustained-remission patients had different sampling times. Clonality increased with ibrutinib response but returned toward baseline at progression.

This material consisted of PBMCs, taken before ibrutinib treatment. The rearrangement uses TRBV29-1 and TRBJ1-2; TRBD1 matches 9 bases. This receptor was identified in a human donor with chronic lymphocytic leukemia. CDR3 in amino acids: CSTGQGMDYGYTF. The DNA for the CDR3 is TGCAGCACAGGACAGGGGATGGACTATGGCTACACCTTC.